Sequencing of this TCR beta chain was carried out in a study of blood T cells in healthy people across ages. PCR was performed a second time for 7 to 11 cycles using a sample-barcoded 5' primer and a J-beta primer mix. TCRdb reprocessed the 5' RACE reads with MiXCR, giving one entry per CDR3 protein. The table has about 1.6 million distinct CDR3 sequences, roughly a third seen once. This clonotype originated in a woman aged 30 to 39 in good health. Sequencing used blood.

The CDR3, as DNA: TGTGCCAGCAGTACGGACTCCAGGGGGAGGGGTGGCTACACCTTC. The encoded protein is CASSTDSRGRGGYTF. The V call is TRBV12-3 or TRBV12-4, the J call TRBJ1-2; TRBD1 agrees at 7 bases. This CDR3 comprises 15 residues. The V segment lost 5 bases and the J segment 7 bases; nucleotides outside the gene matches: 13.